The text below deals with one T cell receptor beta chain. Antigen specificity is unknown. A read error may account for a junction end that differs from germline. The CDR3 length is 15 residues. Germline V CDR1 and CDR2: SGHTA, FQGNSA. The data stem from a study of beta chain features in type 1 diabetes. The entirety of the isolated RNA underwent reverse transcription, so expressed TCRB transcripts were sequenced. TCRdb's copy holds only in-frame clones and misses some; the assay was immunoSEQ multiplex PCR. The repertoire consists of under 450,000 clones, with over 11% occurring once and the leading ten covering 0.035% to 0.045%. Study-level findings and limits: Patients with type 1 diabetes showed fewer VDJ junction insertions and more deletions.

This sequence joins TRBV7-2 and TRBJ2-5, with D hard to call. The sample consisted of naive CD4+ T cells from blood. The receptor's source is a man aged 30-40 years in good health. The CDR3 sequence: CASRLGLPTQETQYF. The CDR3 nucleotides read TGTGCCAGCAGGTTAGGGTTGCCCACACAAGAGACCCAGTACTTC.